Listed here are 20 T cell receptor beta chains from one sample, sequenced in a study of PD-L1 blockade in urothelial cancer. Profiled with immunoSEQ multiplex PCR; TCRdb holds only in-frame clones, not every one. The sample lists tens of thousands of clones; around 86% were seen once. Time point here: pretreatment peripheral blood. Sequencing used PBMCs, obtained around atezolizumab (anti-PD-L1) treatment. The receptors here all came from a man in his 70s with urothelial cancer.

V and J are TRBV2 and TRBJ2-7; 7 nucleotides agree with TRBD2. This CDR3 has 14 residues. Germline assignment: CDR1 SNHLY and CDR2 FYNNEI. Unmatched junction bases numbered 8, after V lost 7 bases and J lost 2 bases. This CDR3 is CASTAGSLAYEQYF. For the CDR3, the DNA is TGTGCCAGCACAGCGGGATCGCTCGCCTACGAGCAGTACTTC.

V usage is TRBV19 and J usage is TRBJ2-3, with TRBD1 matching 7 bases. CDR3 length equals 14 residues. V was clipped by 6 bases and J by 0 bases; unmatched bases: 3. The V gene's germline CDR1 is LNHDA and CDR2 SQIVND (reference sequence). CDR3 region: CASSMGQSTDTQYF. In DNA form, the CDR3 reads TGTGCCAGTAGCATGGGACAGAGCACAGATACGCAGTATTTT.

This chain links TRBV19 with TRBJ1-2; 7 nucleotides agree with TRBD1. Germline CDR1 is LNHDA and CDR2 is SQIVND (reference sequence). After removal of 2 bases from V and 0 bases from J, the junction contained 6 bases not matched to a gene. There are 16 residues in the CDR3. Here the CDR3 DNA reads TGTGCCAGTAGTATACAGGGGGTGCCTCCTAACTATGGCTACACCTTC. This encodes CASSIQGVPPNYGYTF.

V gene TRBV5-4 combines with J gene TRBJ1-4; D possibly corresponds to TRBD1 (6 bases). Germline V gives CDR1 SGHNT, CDR2 YYREEE (reference sequence). This CDR3 has 15 residues. Trimming removed 1 base from V and 6 bases from J, with 13 bases in between. The CDR3 DNA reads TGTGCCAGCAGCTTGTCGGGGGGCTTGGATGAAAAACTGTTTTTT. This sequence encodes CASSLSGGLDEKLFF.

V is TRBV10-3 and J is TRBJ2-3; 8 bases agree with TRBD1. Germline lookup yields CDR1 ENHRY and CDR2 SYGVKD. The J segment lost 5 bases and the V segment lost 0 bases, leaving 7 bases of the junction unmatched. This CDR3 has 16 residues. The CDR3 protein is CAISESRGQGKDTQYF. The CDR3 region has the DNA TGTGCCATCAGTGAGTCCCGCGGACAGGGTAAAGATACGCAGTATTTT.

The chain combines TRBV5-5 with TRBJ2-7; 7 nucleotides align to TRBD1. The CDR3 sequence is 15 residues long. After removal of 4 bases from V and 3 bases from J, the junction contained 10 bases not matched to a gene. The germline gives CDR1 SGHKS, CDR2 YYEKEE (reference sequence). The CDR3 sequence: CASSATGAISYEQYF. The CDR3 coding sequence is TGTGCCAGCAGCGCAACAGGGGCAATAAGCTACGAGCAGTACTTC. Together with reference TRBV5-5 and TRBJ2-7, the CDR3 gives the full variable domain: DAGVTQSPTHLIKTRGQQVTLRCSPISGHKSVSWYQQVLGQGPQFIFQYYEKEERGRGNFPDRFSARQFPNYSSELNVNALLLGDSALYLCASSATGAISYEQYFGPGTRLTVT.

The rearrangement links TRBV5-5 to TRBJ2-5, with a tentative D call TRBD1 (6 bases). Germline loops: CDR1 SGHKS, CDR2 YYEKEE (reference sequence). V gave up 0 bases and J gave up 5 bases, with 23 bases separating them. The CDR3 has 18 amino acids. CDR3 region: CASSLGTSGRGGLETQYF. The CDR3 DNA reads as TGTGCCAGCAGCTTGGGGACAAGCGGCCGTGGGGGCCTGGAGACCCAGTACTTC.

The V gene is TRBV18, the J gene TRBJ2-7; TRBD1 agrees at 11 bases. This CDR3 has 15 residues. Trimming removed 2 bases from V and 4 bases from J; junction bases left unmatched: 4. CDR1 and CDR2 (germline): KGHSH, LQKENI. CDR3: CASSPLGQGAYEQYF. CDR3 DNA: TGTGCCAGCTCACCATTAGGACAGGGGGCTTACGAGCAGTACTTC.

As for this clone: One end of the junction fails to match germline, which may point to a read error. The chain has TRBV6-5 and TRBJ2-7; maybe TRBD1 (6 bases). CDR3 length: 10 amino acids. Germline lookup yields CDR1 MNHEY and CDR2 SVGAGI. CDR3 coding DNA: TGTGCCAGCAGAACAGGGACCCCTTCCTTC. It codes for CASRTGTPSF.

The chain has TRBV6-1 and TRBJ1-3; D may be TRBD1 (6 bases). The CDR3 totals 14 residues. V shed 6 bases and J shed 4 bases, with 13 bases lying between them. Germline CDR1 and CDR2: MNHNS and SASEGT. The CDR3 DNA is TGTGCCAGCAGACAGGGTTTCTCGGGAAACACCATATATTTT. It specifies CASRQGFSGNTIYF.

The chain couples TRBV6-1 to TRBJ2-6, with a tentative D call TRBD1 (5 bases). CDR1 MNHNS and CDR2 SASEGT come from the germline V gene. V lost 4 bases to trimming and J lost 0 bases, with 10 bases between them. The CDR3 runs to 16 residues. For the CDR3, the DNA is TGTGCCAGCAGTGCCTTCCAGGGCTCTGGGGCCAACGTCCTGACTTTC. As protein: CASSAFQGSGANVLTF.

The chain links TRBV2 to TRBJ1-2; 7 bases line up with TRBD1. Looked up from germline, CDR1 is SNHLY and CDR2 is FYNNEI. This CDR3 is 15 amino acids long. J gave up 4 bases and V 8 bases, and 13 bases lay outside the gene matches. Here the CDR3 DNA reads TGTGCCAGCGGAGGCCGGGACAGCGGCTTCTATGGCTACACCTTC. As protein: CASGGRDSGFYGYTF.

This clone was seen more than once but under ten times. The sample holds other DNA sequences that translate to the same CDR3. The J gene is TRBJ2-7, the V gene TRBV11-2; 7 nucleotides agree with TRBD1. V lost 4 bases to trimming and J lost 3 bases; unmatched junction nucleotides: 12. Germline lookup yields CDR1 SGHAT and CDR2 FQNNGV. There are 16 residues in the CDR3. The CDR3 bases are TGTGCCAGCAGCTGGAATGACAGGGCCAACAACTACGAGCAGTACTTC. Translated: CASSWNDRANNYEQYF.

This clone was seen once. The rearrangement joins TRBV6-1 to TRBJ2-1; TRBD1 matches 7 bases. The CDR3 has 14 residues. Looked up from germline, CDR1 is MNHNS and CDR2 is SASEGT. Unmatched junction bases numbered 7, after V lost 11 bases and J lost 0 bases. The CDR3 loop reads CAVLQGYSYNEQFF. CDR3 in DNA: TGTGCCGTCTTACAGGGGTACTCCTACAATGAGCAGTTCTTC.

J is TRBJ2-1 and V is TRBV28, with D perhaps TRBD2 (5 bases). This CDR3 is built from 14 residues. Germline V gives CDR1 MDHEN, CDR2 SYDVKM. V lost 5 bases and J 6 bases, leaving 14 bases between the germline ends. The CDR3 spells CASSGGSEFNEQFF. CDR3 bases: TGTGCCAGCAGTGGTGGTAGCGAGTTCAATGAGCAGTTCTTC.

The chain carries TRBV7-9 and TRBJ1-2, with 9 bases identical to TRBD1. Looked up from germline, CDR1 is SEHNR and CDR2 is FQNEAQ (reference sequence). CDR3 length: 15 amino acids. With V trimmed by 5 bases and J by 8 bases, 12 bases remained unmatched. CDR3 DNA sequence: TGTGCCAGCAGCCCCTGGGACAGGGCTCTGGAGGGCTACACCTTC. Its protein is CASSPWDRALEGYTF.

The chain recombines TRBV30 with TRBJ1-4, with D possibly TRBD1 on 6 matching bases. This CDR3 is 15 amino acids long. Germline CDR1 and CDR2: GTSNPN and SVGIG (reference sequence). Trimming stripped 5 bases from V and 4 bases from J, with 17 bases between. CDR3 loop: CAWCPRTANNEKLFF. Written as DNA, the CDR3 is TGTGCCTGGTGCCCGAGGACAGCTAATAATGAAAAACTGTTTTTT.

The chain couples TRBV6-1 to TRBJ2-5; D perhaps matches TRBD1 (6 bases). With 10 bases removed from V and 0 bases from J, the gap between germline ends came to 12 bases. In germline, CDR1 is MNHNS, CDR2 SASEGT. This CDR3 has 13 amino acids. Written as DNA, the CDR3 is TGTGCCACCCTCGGGGACAACCAAGAGACCCAGTACTTC. Amino acid sequence: CATLGDNQETQYF.

This chain uses TRBV28 with TRBJ1-2; 7 bases line up with TRBD1. The V segment lost 5 bases and the J segment 8 bases; nucleotides outside the gene matches: 11. This CDR3 is 14 amino acids long. Germline V gene lookup returns CDR1 MDHEN and CDR2 SYDVKM. The CDR3 bases are TGTGCCAGCAGTAAGACAGACAGGGCCTCGGGCTACACCTTC. It translates to CASSKTDRASGYTF.

This clone was recorded only once. The V gene is TRBV6-1, the J gene TRBJ1-5; D is perhaps TRBD1 (6 bases). Germline V gene data show CDR1 as MNHNS and CDR2 as SASEGT. The CDR3 extends over 15 amino acids. V was clipped by 6 bases and J by 1 base, with 13 bases between them. CDR3 protein: CASRADRRSNQPQHF. DNA of the CDR3: TGTGCCAGCAGGGCCGACAGGAGGAGCAATCAGCCCCAGCATTTT.